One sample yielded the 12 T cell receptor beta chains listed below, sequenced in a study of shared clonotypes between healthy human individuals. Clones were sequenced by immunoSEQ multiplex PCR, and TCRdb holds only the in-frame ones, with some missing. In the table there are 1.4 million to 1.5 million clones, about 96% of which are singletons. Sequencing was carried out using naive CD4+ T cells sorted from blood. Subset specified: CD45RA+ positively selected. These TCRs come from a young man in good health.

The CDR3 reads CASSRQGESYNEQFF. For the CDR3, the DNA is TGTGCCAGCAGCAGGCAGGGGGAATCCTACAATGAGCAGTTCTTC. The chain has TRBV7-3 and TRBJ2-1, with TRBD1 matching over 7 bases. CDR3 length equals 15 residues. Germline V CDR1 and CDR2: SGHTA, FQGTGA. V shed 5 bases, J shed 1 base, and the junction held 5 bases outside the gene matches.

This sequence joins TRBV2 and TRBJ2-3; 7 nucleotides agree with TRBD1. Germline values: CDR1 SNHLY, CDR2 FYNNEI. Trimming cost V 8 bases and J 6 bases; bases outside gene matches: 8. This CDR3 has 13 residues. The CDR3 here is CASVAGGADTQYF. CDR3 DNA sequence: TGTGCCAGCGTGGCAGGGGGTGCGGATACGCAGTATTTT.

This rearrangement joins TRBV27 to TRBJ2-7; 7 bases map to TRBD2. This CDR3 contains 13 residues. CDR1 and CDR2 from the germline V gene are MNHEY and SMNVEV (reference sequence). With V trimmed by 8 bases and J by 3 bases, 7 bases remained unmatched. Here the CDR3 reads CASQGLVDYEQYF. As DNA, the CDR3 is TGTGCCAGCCAAGGACTAGTAGACTACGAGCAGTACTTC.

The CDR3 is CASSKLGSEQYF. CDR3 sequence (DNA): TGTGCCAGCAGCAAGTTGGGTAGCGAGCAGTACTTC. The chain couples TRBV11-2 to TRBJ2-7; D remains ambiguous. The length of the CDR3 is 12 residues. The ends were cut back, 5 bases at V and 6 bases at J, with 11 bases in the middle. The germline gives CDR1 SGHAT, CDR2 FQNNGV.

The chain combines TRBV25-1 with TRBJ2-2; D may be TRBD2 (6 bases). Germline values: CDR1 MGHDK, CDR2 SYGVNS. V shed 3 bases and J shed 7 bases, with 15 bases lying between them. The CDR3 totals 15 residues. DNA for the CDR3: TGTGCCAGCAGTGAGCCCGGGACTGATAGCGGGGAGCTGTTTTTT. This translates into CASSEPGTDSGELFF.

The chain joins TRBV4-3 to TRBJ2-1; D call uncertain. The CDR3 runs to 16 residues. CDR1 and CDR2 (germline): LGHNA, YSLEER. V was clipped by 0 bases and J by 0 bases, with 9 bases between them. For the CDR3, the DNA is TGCGCCAGCAGCCAAGAATGGACCGACTCCTACAATGAGCAGTTCTTC. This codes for CASSQEWTDSYNEQFF.

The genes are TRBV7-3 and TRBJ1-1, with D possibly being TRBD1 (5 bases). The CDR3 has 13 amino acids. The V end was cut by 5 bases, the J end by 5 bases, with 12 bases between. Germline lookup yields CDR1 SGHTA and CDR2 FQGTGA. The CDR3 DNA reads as TGTGCCAGCAGCCTCAGGGACGGTACTGAAGCTTTCTTT. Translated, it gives CASSLRDGTEAFF. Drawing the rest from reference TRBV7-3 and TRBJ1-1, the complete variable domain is GAGVSQTPSNKVTEKGKYVELRCDPISGHTALYWYRQSLGQGPEFLIYFQGTGAADDSGLPNDRFFAVRPEGSVSTLKIQRTERGDSAVYLCASSLRDGTEAFFGQGTRLTVV.

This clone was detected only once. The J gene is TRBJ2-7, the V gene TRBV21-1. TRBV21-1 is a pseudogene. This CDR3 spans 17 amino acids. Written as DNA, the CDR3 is TGTGCCAGCAGCCCCGGAAAGGGTGGGACCCCGCCTGACGAGCAGTACTTC. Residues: CASSPGKGGTPPDEQYF.

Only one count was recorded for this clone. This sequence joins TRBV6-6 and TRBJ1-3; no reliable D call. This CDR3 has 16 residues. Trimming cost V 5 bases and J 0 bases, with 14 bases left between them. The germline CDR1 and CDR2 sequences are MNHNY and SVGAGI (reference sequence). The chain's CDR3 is CASSGNRVFSGNTIYF. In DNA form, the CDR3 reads TGTGCCAGCAGTGGAAACCGGGTCTTCTCTGGAAACACCATATATTTT.

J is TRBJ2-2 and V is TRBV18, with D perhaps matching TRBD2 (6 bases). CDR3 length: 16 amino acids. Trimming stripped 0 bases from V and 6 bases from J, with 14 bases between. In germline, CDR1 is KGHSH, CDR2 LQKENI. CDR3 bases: TGTGCCAGCTCACCACCTGGCGGGAACGTCGCCGGGGAGCTGTTTTTT. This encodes CASSPPGGNVAGELFF.

CDR3 bases: TGCGCCAGCAGCTTGGACGGGGGTGAGCAGTTCTTC. It codes for CASSLDGGEQFF. The rearrangement uses TRBV5-1 and TRBJ2-1; D is possibly TRBD2 (6 bases). Trimming left V 0 bases short and J 9 bases short, with 7 bases between. Germline V gene data show CDR1 as SGHRS and CDR2 as YFSETQ. The CDR3 extends over 12 amino acids.

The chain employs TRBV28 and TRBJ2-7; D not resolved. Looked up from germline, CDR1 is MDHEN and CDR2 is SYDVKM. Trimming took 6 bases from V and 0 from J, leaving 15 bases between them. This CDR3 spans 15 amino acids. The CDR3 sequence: CASSPPHGLSYEQYF. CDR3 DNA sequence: TGTGCCAGCAGCCCTCCACACGGTCTCTCCTACGAGCAGTACTTC. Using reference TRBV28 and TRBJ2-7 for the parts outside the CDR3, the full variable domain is DVKVTQSSRYLVKRTGEKVFLECVQDMDHENMFWYRQDPGLGLRLIYFSYDVKMKEKGDIPEGYSVSREKKERFSLILESASTNQTSMYLCASSPPHGLSYEQYFGPGTRLTVT.